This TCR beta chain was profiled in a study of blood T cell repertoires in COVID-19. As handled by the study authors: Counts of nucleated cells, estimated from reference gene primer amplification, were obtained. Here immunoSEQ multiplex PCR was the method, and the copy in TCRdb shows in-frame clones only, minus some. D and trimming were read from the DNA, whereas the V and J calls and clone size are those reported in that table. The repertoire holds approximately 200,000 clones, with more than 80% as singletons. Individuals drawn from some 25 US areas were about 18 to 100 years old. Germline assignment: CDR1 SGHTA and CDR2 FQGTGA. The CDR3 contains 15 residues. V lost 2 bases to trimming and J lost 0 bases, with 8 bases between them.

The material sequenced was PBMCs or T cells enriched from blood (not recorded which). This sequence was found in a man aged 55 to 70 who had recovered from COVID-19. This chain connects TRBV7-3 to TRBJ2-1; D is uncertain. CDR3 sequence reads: CASSLQRSSYNEQFF. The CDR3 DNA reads TGTGCCAGCAGCTTACAAAGGAGCTCCTACAATGAGCAGTTCTTC.